This is a list of T cell receptor beta chains from one sample in a study of blood T cell repertoires in COVID-19. Assay used: immunoSEQ multiplex PCR; TCRdb lists only in-frame clones, some missing. The profile shows roughly 97,000 clones, approximately 83% of them singletons. Input material: peripheral blood. These receptors were collected from a woman over 75 with active or convalescent COVID-19. The CDR3 runs from the conserved cysteine through the conserved F or W. Fields, in order: V gene, J gene, D gene, clone size, CDR3 protein, CDR3 DNA. The D gene is left open where the match is weak. Some rows have no size entry. The others give once, few or many, or a class for an expanded clone.

>TRBV9|TRBJ2-1|TRBD2|NA
CASSVGTSAYEQFF
TGTGCCAGCAGCGTAGGGACTAGCGCCTATGAGCAGTTCTTC
>TRBV6-2/TRBV6-3|TRBJ2-5|NA|NA
CASSTGLWETQYF
TGTGCCAGCAGTACAGGGTTGTGGGAGACCCAGTACTTC
>TRBV19|TRBJ2-6|TRBD2|few
CASSSSGRDRGSGANVLTF
TGTGCCAGTAGTTCGAGCGGGAGGGACCGAGGGTCTGGGGCCAACGTCCTGACTTTC
>TRBV11-2|TRBJ1-5|NA|few
CASSPGGGARNQPQHF
TGTGCCAGCAGCCCGGGGGGGGGCGCCCGCAATCAGCCCCAGCATTTT
>TRBV11-2|TRBJ2-3|NA|few
CASSIERTDTQYF
TGTGCCAGCAGCATAGAGCGGACAGATACGCAGTATTTT
>TRBV10-2|TRBJ1-5|TRBD1|NA
CASSYGQGQPQHF
TGCGCCAGCAGCTACGGACAGGGTCAGCCCCAGCATTTT
>TRBV5-1|TRBJ1-4|NA|NA
CASSLNRAANEKLFF
TGCGCCAGCAGCTTAAACAGGGCCGCTAATGAAAAACTGTTTTTT
>TRBV5-1|TRBJ2-2|TRBD2|NA
CASSFGGGTGELFF
TGCGCCAGCAGCTTCGGCGGGGGAACCGGGGAGCTGTTTTTT
>TRBV15|TRBJ1-1|NA|NA
CATSWTLGQTEAFF
TGTGCCACCAGCTGGACCCTAGGACAGACTGAAGCTTTCTTT
>TRBV6-6|TRBJ1-4|TRBD1|NA
CAIQGANEKLFF
TGTGCCATACAGGGGGCGAATGAAAAACTGTTTTTT
>TRBV5-1|TRBJ2-2|NA|few
CASSPPGFMVSGELFF
TGCGCCAGCAGCCCCCCAGGGTTTATGGTGTCCGGGGAGCTGTTTTTT
>TRBV19|TRBJ1-1|NA|NA
CASSTLGQGNTEAFF
TGTGCCAGTAGTACTCTCGGCCAGGGAAACACTGAAGCTTTCTTT
>TRBV6-5|TRBJ1-1|NA|NA
CASSYSSRTEAFF
TGTGCCAGCAGTTACTCTTCGAGGACTGAAGCTTTCTTT
>TRBV5-1|TRBJ1-2|TRBD1|NA
CASSQGQLHSYGYTF
TGCGCCAGCTCCCAGGGACAGCTTCACTCCTATGGCTACACCTTC
>TRBV19|TRBJ1-5|NA|NA
CASSILQDSNQPQHF
TGTGCCAGTAGTATTTTGCAGGATAGCAATCAGCCCCAGCATTTT
>TRBV4-2|TRBJ2-3|NA|NA
CASSQQRGTDTQYF
TGTGCCAGCAGCCAACAACGGGGCACAGATACGCAGTATTTT
>TRBV6-2/TRBV6-3|TRBJ2-1|NA|once
CASSSVLGGKTSDEQFF
TGTGCCAGCAGTTCGGTTCTAGGCGGGAAAACGTCAGATGAGCAGTTCTTC
>TRBV28|TRBJ2-7|TRBD1|NA
CASSLQQGASYEQYF
TGTGCCAGCAGTCTTCAGCAGGGGGCTTCCTACGAGCAGTACTTC
>TRBV5-1|TRBJ2-5|TRBD1|NA
CASSSPSDRGRETQYF
TGCGCCAGCAGCTCCCCATCGGACAGGGGGCGGGAGACCCAGTACTTC
>TRBV5-5|TRBJ2-3|TRBD2|NA
CASSPASSGGSAQYF
TGTGCCAGCAGCCCGGCTTCTAGCGGGGGATCCGCGCAGTATTTT
>TRBV5-6|TRBJ2-5|TRBD1|NA
CASSPLRTGAGQETQYF
TGTGCCAGCAGCCCGCTTCGGACAGGGGCTGGTCAAGAGACCCAGTACTTC
>TRBV4-3|TRBJ1-1|TRBD1|NA
CASSTTTGGLTEAFF
TGCGCCAGCAGCACCACGACAGGGGGCCTGACTGAAGCTTTCTTT
>TRBV7-2|TRBJ2-5|TRBD1|NA
CASSLSGTDGETQYF
TGTGCCAGCAGCTTATCCGGGACAGACGGGGAGACCCAGTACTTC
>TRBV30|TRBJ2-1|NA|NA
CAWRTAGGSYNEQFF
TGTGCCTGGAGAACAGCGGGCGGCTCCTACAATGAGCAGTTCTTC
>TRBV5-6|TRBJ1-3|NA|NA
CASSLGFYGGSGNTIYF
TGTGCCAGCAGCTTGGGCTTTTACGGCGGCTCTGGAAACACCATATATTTT
>TRBV11-2|TRBJ2-7|TRBD1|once
CASTQGATYEQYF
TGTGCCAGCACCCAGGGGGCGACCTACGAGCAGTACTTC
>TRBV5-1|TRBJ1-4|TRBD1|NA
CASSPFPTGANEKLFF
TGCGCCAGCAGCCCCTTCCCGACAGGGGCAAATGAAAAACTGTTTTTT